The T cell receptor (beta chain) under discussion was sequenced for a study of CD8 T cells in ankylosing spondylitis. General study results and limits: Made up of eight highly homologous variants, a TCR beta motif appeared characteristic of ankylosing spondylitis blood. Peripheral blood held disease-linked clones only at relatively low frequency, and these were CD8+. Clones linked to disease were reported to show significant enrichment in matched ankylosing spondylitis synovial fluid.

As to this clonotype: Its antigen is unknown.

The germline V gene encodes CDR1 SEHNR and CDR2 FQNEAQ (reference sequence). CDR3 length equals 14 residues. Trimming stripped 5 bases from V and 1 base from J, with 12 bases between. With molecular barcodes, quantitative 5'-RACE was used to make the TCR beta libraries. One entry per CDR3 protein, called by TCRdb with MiXCR from the 5' RACE reads. The data contain under 450,000 distinct CDR3 sequences, 20% of them seen just once; the ten biggest clones take up about an eighth. This rearrangement joins TRBV7-9 to TRBJ2-7; D remains ambiguous. The sample comprised blood, either unsorted or a sorted T cell fraction (not recorded which). The origin of this receptor is a male donor with ankylosing spondylitis or in good health (not recorded which). The CDR3 region is CASSPELRSYEQYF. The DNA of the CDR3 is TGTGCCAGCAGCCCAGAGTTGAGGTCCTACGAGCAGTACTTC.